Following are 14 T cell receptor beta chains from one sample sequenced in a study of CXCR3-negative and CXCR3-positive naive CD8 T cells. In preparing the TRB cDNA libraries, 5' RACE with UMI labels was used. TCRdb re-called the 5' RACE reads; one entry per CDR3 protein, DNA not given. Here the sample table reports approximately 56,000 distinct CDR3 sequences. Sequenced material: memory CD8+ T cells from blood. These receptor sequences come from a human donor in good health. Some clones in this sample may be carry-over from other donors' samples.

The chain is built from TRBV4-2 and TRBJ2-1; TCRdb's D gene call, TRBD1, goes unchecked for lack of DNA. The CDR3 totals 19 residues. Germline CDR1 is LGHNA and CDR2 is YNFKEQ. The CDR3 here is CASSPGEGAPDFGYNEQFF.

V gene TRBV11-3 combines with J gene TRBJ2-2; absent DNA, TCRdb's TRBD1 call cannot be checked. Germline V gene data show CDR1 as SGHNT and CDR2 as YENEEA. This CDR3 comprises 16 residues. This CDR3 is CASSLYGGQGSGELFF.

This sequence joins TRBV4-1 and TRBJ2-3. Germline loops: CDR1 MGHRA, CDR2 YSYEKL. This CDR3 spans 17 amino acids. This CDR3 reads CASSQDSASVSTDTQYF.

CDR3 in amino acids: CSAEGQGADFYEQYF. The J gene is TRBJ2-7, the V gene TRBV29-1; as DNA is missing, the TRBD1 call by TCRdb cannot be tested. The CDR3 runs to 15 residues. The germline CDR1 and CDR2 sequences are SQVTM and ANQGSEA.

The CDR3 is CATSDFSGTFDLGDTQYF. The chain joins TRBV24-1 to TRBJ2-3; the TCRdb call, TRBD1, lacks DNA for checking. The CDR3 runs 18 residues. Germline CDR1 KGHDR, CDR2 SFDVKD.

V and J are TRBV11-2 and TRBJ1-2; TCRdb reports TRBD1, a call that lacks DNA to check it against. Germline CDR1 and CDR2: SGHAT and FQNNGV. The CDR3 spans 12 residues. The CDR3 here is CASSPRGYGYTF.

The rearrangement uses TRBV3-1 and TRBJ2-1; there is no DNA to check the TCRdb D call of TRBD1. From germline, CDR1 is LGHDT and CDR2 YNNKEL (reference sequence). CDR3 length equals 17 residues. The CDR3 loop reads CASSQTGSGAAYNEQFF.

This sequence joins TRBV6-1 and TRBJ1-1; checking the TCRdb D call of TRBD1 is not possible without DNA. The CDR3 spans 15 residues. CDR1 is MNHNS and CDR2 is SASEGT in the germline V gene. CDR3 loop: CALVGWGALNTEAFF.

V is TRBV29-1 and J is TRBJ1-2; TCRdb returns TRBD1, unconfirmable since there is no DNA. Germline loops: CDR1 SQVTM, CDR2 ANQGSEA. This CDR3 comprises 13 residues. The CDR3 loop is CSSWDSTKGGYTF.

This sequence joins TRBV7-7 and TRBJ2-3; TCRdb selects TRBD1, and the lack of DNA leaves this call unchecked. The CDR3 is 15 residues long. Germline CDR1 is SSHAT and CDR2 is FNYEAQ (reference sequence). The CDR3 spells CASSSSPGGTDTQYF.

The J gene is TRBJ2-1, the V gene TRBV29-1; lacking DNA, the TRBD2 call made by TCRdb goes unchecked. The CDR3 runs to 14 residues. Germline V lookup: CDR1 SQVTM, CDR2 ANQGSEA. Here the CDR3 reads CSVEVRGGYNEQFF.

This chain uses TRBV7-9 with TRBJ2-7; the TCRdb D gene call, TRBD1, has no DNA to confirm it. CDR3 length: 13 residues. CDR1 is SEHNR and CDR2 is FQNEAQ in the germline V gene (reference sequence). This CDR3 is CASSSRGTYEQYF. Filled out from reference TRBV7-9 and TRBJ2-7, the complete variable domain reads DTGVSQNPRHKITKRGQNVTFRCDPISEHNRLYWYRQTLGQGPEFLTYFQNEAQLEKSRLLSDRFSAERPKGSFSTLEIQRTEQGDSAMYLCASSSRGTYEQYFGPGTRLTVT.

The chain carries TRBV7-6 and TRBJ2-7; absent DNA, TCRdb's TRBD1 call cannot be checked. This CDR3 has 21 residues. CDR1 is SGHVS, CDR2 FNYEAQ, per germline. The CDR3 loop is CASSFGGGRDSRIQSSYEQYF. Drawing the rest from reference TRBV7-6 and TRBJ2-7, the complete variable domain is GAGVSQSPRYKVTKRGQDVALRCDPISGHVSLYWYRQALGQGPEFLTYFNYEAQQDKSGLPNDRFSAERPEGSISTLTIQRTEQRDSAMYRCASSFGGGRDSRIQSSYEQYFGPGTRLTVT.

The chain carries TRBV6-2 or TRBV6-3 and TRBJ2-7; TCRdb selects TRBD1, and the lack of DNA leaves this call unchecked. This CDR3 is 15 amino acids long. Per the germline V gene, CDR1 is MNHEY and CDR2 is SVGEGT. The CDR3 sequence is CASTMSRAETYEQYF.